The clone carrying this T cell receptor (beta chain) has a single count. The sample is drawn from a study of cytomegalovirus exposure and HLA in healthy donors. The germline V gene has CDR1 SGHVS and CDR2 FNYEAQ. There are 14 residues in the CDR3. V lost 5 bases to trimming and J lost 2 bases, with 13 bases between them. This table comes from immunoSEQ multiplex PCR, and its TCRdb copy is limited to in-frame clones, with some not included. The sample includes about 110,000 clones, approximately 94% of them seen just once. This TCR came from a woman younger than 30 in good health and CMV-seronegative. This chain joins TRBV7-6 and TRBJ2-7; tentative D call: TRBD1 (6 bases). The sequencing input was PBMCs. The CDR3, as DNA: TGTGCCAGCAGCACCCGGGACACCACCTACGAGCAGTACTTC. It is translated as CASSTRDTTYEQYF.